These T cell receptor beta chains were read from a single sample in a study of T-cell memory formation after mild COVID-19. One entry per CDR3 protein, called by TCRdb with MiXCR from the 5' RACE reads. The data show 57,000 or so distinct CDR3 sequences, 9% to 9.5% seen once. The sample taken for sequencing was PBMCs or a T cell subset sorted from them (not recorded which). These receptors originate from a man between 18 and 35 years old who had mild COVID-19 (a few samples of this study predate the infection). Cell type and time point are not known. The CDR3 runs from the conserved cysteine through the conserved F or W. The D gene is left open where the match is weak. Not every row has a clone size; where given, it reads once, few, many or a size class.

TRBV7-9	TRBD2	-	TRBJ2-5	TGTGCCAGCAGCTTAGCGCTGGTAGCGGGGGGGAGGTACCAAGAGACCCAGTACTTC	CASSLALVAGGRYQETQYF
TRBV7-9	-	-	TRBJ1-3	TGTGCCAGCAGCTCCTACGGGGTCTCTGGAAACACCATATATTTT	CASSSYGVSGNTIYF
TRBV20-1	TRBD1	few	TRBJ2-7	TGCAGTGCTAGAGGAGGGTTGGGGACAGGCGGCGAGCAGTACTTC	CSARGGLGTGGEQYF
TRBV7-9	-	-	TRBJ1-5	TGTGCCAGCAGCCCAGTAAGACAGCCCCAGCATTTT	CASSPVRQPQHF
TRBV20-1	-	-	TRBJ1-5	TGCAGTGCTAGAGCGATGGAGGGCAATCAGCCCCAGCATTTT	CSARAMEGNQPQHF
TRBV3-1	TRBD1	few	TRBJ2-3	TGTGCCAGCAGCCTCATGACAGGGTCCGCAGATACGCAGTATTTT	CASSLMTGSADTQYF
TRBV7-2	TRBD2	few	TRBJ2-5	TGTGCCAGCAGTTACCAGCGGGGGGGTCAAGAGACCCAGTACTTC	CASSYQRGGQETQYF
TRBV9	TRBD1	few	TRBJ1-4	TGTGCCAGCAGCGTCGGGCAGGGGGCCGGGGAAAAACTGTTTTTT	CASSVGQGAGEKLFF
TRBV5-1	-	many	TRBJ2-1	TGCGCCAGCAGCTTGGGGCGGAATGAGCAGTTCTTC	CASSLGRNEQFF
TRBV4-3	-	few	TRBJ1-4	TGCGCCAGCAGCCAAGTGGCGGGATTTAATGAAAAACTGTTTTTT	CASSQVAGFNEKLFF
TRBV9	TRBD1	-	TRBJ2-7	TGTGCCAGCAGCGTAGGAGGGACAGCCTCCTACGAGCAGTACTTC	CASSVGGTASYEQYF
TRBV5-1	TRBD2	many	TRBJ2-2	TGCGCCAGCAGCCGGAATAGCGGGCCGAACACCGGGGAGCTGTTTTTT	CASSRNSGPNTGELFF
TRBV6-2/TRBV6-3	TRBD1	few	TRBJ1-1	TGTGCCAGCAGTGAGACAGGGCCGAACACTGAAGCTTTCTTT	CASSETGPNTEAFF
TRBV5-1	TRBD2	many	TRBJ2-1	TGCGCCAGCAGCTCAATAGCGGGCTCCTACAATGAGCAGTTCTTC	CASSSIAGSYNEQFF
TRBV4-3	-	few	TRBJ2-5	TGCGCCAGCAGCCAAGATTTGGGGACGGGGACATCCCAAGAGACCCAGTACTTC	CASSQDLGTGTSQETQYF
TRBV20-1	TRBD2	many	TRBJ2-4	TGCAGTGCTCCGGACGGGGGGAAAAACATTCAGTACTTC	CSAPDGGKNIQYF
TRBV7-3	-	few	TRBJ2-2	TGTGCCAGCAGCTTAACAGGGGCGAGCACCGGGGAGCTGTTTTTT	CASSLTGASTGELFF
TRBV5-1	-	-	TRBJ2-3	TGCGCCAGCAGCTTTGGACTTGTCACAGATACGCAGTATTTT	CASSFGLVTDTQYF
TRBV7-8	TRBD2	many	TRBJ2-5	TGTGCCAGCAGCTGGGAGCCGGGACGCGGGGGGGAGACCCAGTACTTC	CASSWEPGRGGETQYF
TRBV5-1	-	many	TRBJ2-7	TGCGCCAGCAGCGCTGACAGTTACGAGCAGTACTTC	CASSADSYEQYF
TRBV19	-	few	TRBJ1-5	TGTGCCAGTAGTATACAGGGACGCGGTCAGCCCCAGCATTTT	CASSIQGRGQPQHF
TRBV6-5	-	few	TRBJ1-2	TGTGCCAGCAGTTCCACAGGTGGGGGAGGCTACACCTTC	CASSSTGGGGYTF
TRBV4-1	TRBD1	few	TRBJ1-2	TGCGCCAGCAGCCAAGAGGGACAGGTCATCTATGGCTACACCTTC	CASSQEGQVIYGYTF
TRBV20-1	-	many	TRBJ2-1	TGCAGTGCTAGAAGAGCCGGTCCCTACAATGAGCAGTTCTTC	CSARRAGPYNEQFF
TRBV12-3/TRBV12-4	-	-	TRBJ2-3	TGTGCCAGCAGTTTGGCGGGGTATACGCAGTATTTT	CASSLAGYTQYF
TRBV4-3	-	many	TRBJ2-7	TGCGCCAGCAGCCAAGGAGGCTCCGAGCAGTACTTC	CASSQGGSEQYF
TRBV12-3/TRBV12-4	-	-	TRBJ2-5	TGTGCCAGCAGCTCCTCAGGGGGGCTCAAAGAGACCCAGTACTTC	CASSSSGGLKETQYF
TRBV7-9	-	few	TRBJ1-1	TGTGCCAGCAGCCCCCACCTCGACAGTTTTGAAGCTTTCTTT	CASSPHLDSFEAFF